This is a list of T cell receptor beta chains from one sample in a study of identical twins. TCRdb passed the 5' RACE reads through MiXCR, listing each CDR3 protein once. Of more than 400,000 distinct CDR3 sequences in the sample, roughly 15% were seen once. This same sample was also part of a study on yellow fever vaccine responses in identical twins.

Sequences were obtained from CD4+ T cells sorted from blood. All receptors derive from a woman aged 18-29 years in good health. Each CDR3 is given with its conserved first and last residue. The D gene is left open where the match is weak. Clone size is stated in some rows and not others, as once, few, many or a class when expanded.

TGTGCCAGCAGTGAAACGGGGACAGCGTGGACTAAGACAGATACGCAGTATTTT,CASSETGTAWTKTDTQYF,NA,TRBJ2-3,few,TRBV25-1
TGTGCCAGCAGCACCTCTAGCGGCCAAGAGACCCAGTACTTC,CASSTSSGQETQYF,TRBD2,TRBJ2-5,once,TRBV7-7
TGTGCCAGCAGTTTAGCCGGACCCAATCAGCCCCAGCATTTT,CASSLAGPNQPQHF,NA,TRBJ1-5,many,TRBV12-3/TRBV12-4
TGTGCCAGCAGTTACGCCTCATGGAATGAGCAGTTCTTC,CASSYASWNEQFF,NA,TRBJ2-1,NA,TRBV6-2/TRBV6-3
TGTGCCAGCAGCTTAGCGACTAGCGTATACAATGAGCAGTTCTTC,CASSLATSVYNEQFF,TRBD2,TRBJ2-1,NA,TRBV7-6
TGTGCCAGCAGCTCCATAAAGGGACAGGGGTTAGAGACCCAGTACTTC,CASSSIKGQGLETQYF,TRBD1,TRBJ2-5,few,TRBV7-6
TGTGCCATCAGGAGGGAACCAGGGGAGGGAGATACGCAGTATTTT,CAIRREPGEGDTQYF,NA,TRBJ2-3,many,TRBV10-3
TGCAGTGGCCCGGGACAGGAGATTTCTGAAGCTTTCTTT,CSGPGQEISEAFF,TRBD1,TRBJ1-1,few,TRBV20-1
TGCAGTGCAAGTAAGGGGTTGGAGACCCAGTACTTC,CSASKGLETQYF,NA,TRBJ2-5,NA,TRBV20-1
TGTGCCAGCAGTGCCCGGGGGAGAATCAACACCGGGGAGCTGTTTTTT,CASSARGRINTGELFF,NA,TRBJ2-2,few,TRBV28
TGCGCCAGCAGCTTGGTCCGGGAAGCGGGGCCCTCCTACAATGAGCAGTTCTTC,CASSLVREAGPSYNEQFF,TRBD2,TRBJ2-1,few,TRBV5-1
TGTGCCAGCAGTTTCTCAGCCTCGATGAGGGCTTTCTTT,CASSFSASMRAFF,NA,TRBJ1-1,few,TRBV27
TGCAGTGCTTCCCGGACTAGCGGGGGCAACACCGGGGAGCTGTTTTTT,CSASRTSGGNTGELFF,TRBD2,TRBJ2-2,NA,TRBV20-1
TGTGCCAGCAGCGCAAATGAGGGCTACACCTTC,CASSANEGYTF,NA,TRBJ1-2,few,TRBV11-2
TGTGCCAGCAGTTTCCGGGACAGAGAAAACATTCAGTACTTC,CASSFRDRENIQYF,TRBD1,TRBJ2-4,NA,TRBV27
TGTGCCAGTAGCGCCTACCGACAGCCACTGTACTATGGCTACACCTTC,CASSAYRQPLYYGYTF,NA,TRBJ1-2,few,TRBV19
TGTGCCAGCAAGAAGCTACGGGGGAGCTCAGATACGCAGTATTTT,CASKKLRGSSDTQYF,NA,TRBJ2-3,few,TRBV7-9
TGTGCCAGCAGTGGAACGGACACCGCCCGGGGGAATGAGCAGTTCTTC,CASSGTDTARGNEQFF,NA,TRBJ2-1,NA,TRBV12-3/TRBV12-4
TGTGCCACCAGCAGAGATTTGACCGGGAGATTATACGAGCAGTACTTC,CATSRDLTGRLYEQYF,NA,TRBJ2-7,NA,TRBV15
TGCAGTGCTTCCACCAGCGGGAGGGCCATCTACAATGAGCAGTTCTTC,CSASTSGRAIYNEQFF,TRBD2,TRBJ2-1,few,TRBV20-1